The present TCR beta chain was sequenced within a study of shared clonotypes between healthy human individuals. The CDR3 has 16 amino acids. Germline-derived CDR1 and CDR2 are SGHNT and YYREEE (reference sequence). V trimming: 4 bases; J trimming: 9 bases; junction bases outside the gene matches: 10. Generated by immunoSEQ multiplex PCR, the TCRdb table keeps only in-frame clones and is missing some. This table has about 1.5 million clones, 98% appearing once. The sequencing input was naive CD4+ T cells sorted from blood. Regarding subset: CD45RA+ positively selected. The receptor was isolated from a man younger than 40 in good health. This rearrangement joins TRBV5-4 to TRBJ2-1; 13 positions match TRBD2. CDR3 sequence (DNA): TGTGCCAGCAGCCCTCGGACTAGCGGGAGCTTCGGTGAGCAGTTCTTC. Translation gives CASSPRTSGSFGEQFF.